This T cell receptor (beta chain) derives from a study of PD-L1 blockade in urothelial cancer. Study details: Most patients, about nine tenths of the roughly 29, were males with bladder-origin cancer. At 3 weeks (second dose) and 6 weeks after starting treatment, blood was analyzed.

As regards this clone: Antigen specificity is unknown.

Sequenced by immunoSEQ multiplex PCR; TCRdb stores in-frame clones only, minus some. In the table there are about 40,000 clones, 82% of which are singletons. Each patient's cancer was a locally advanced or metastatic urothelial carcinoma. General study findings and limits: Below-median TCR clonality that was measured in pretreatment blood predicted better survival.

The length of the CDR3 is 15 residues. Trimming at V came to 5 bases and at J to 2 bases, leaving 5 bases not matched to a gene. Germline V gene lookup returns CDR1 MGHRA and CDR2 YSYEKL. This clonotype originated in a man aged 55 to 70 with urothelial cancer. The sample here was PBMCs, taken around atezolizumab (anti-PD-L1) treatment. The chain links TRBV4-1 to TRBJ2-3; TRBD2 aligns across 9 bases. The CDR3 nucleotides read TGCGCCAGCAGCGAGACTAGCGGTATCACAGATACGCAGTATTTT. Protein product: CASSETSGITDTQYF.